Following are 2 T cell receptor beta chains from one sample sequenced in a study of graft-versus-host responses after intestinal transplantation (dated by TCRdb to about 2021). The method behind the library was the immunoSEQ multiplex PCR assay. This is the immuneACCESS table as TCRdb keeps it, with only in-frame sequences that have V and J called. A part of the clones is gone; compared with another copy, unresolved V genes explain less than half, and the rest is unexplained. The sample has approximately 100,000 clones on record, about 82% of them singletons. The top ten constitute 1.4% of the sample. The specimen comprised PBMCs, sampled 255 days after intestinal transplant. These TCRs come from a human patient who received an intestinal transplant, so some T cells may come from the graft donor.

The chain has TRBV18 and TRBJ2-3, with TRBD2 matching 11 bases. With 1 base clipped from V and 6 bases from J, the junction kept 6 bases outside the gene matches. The V gene's germline CDR1 is KGHSH and CDR2 LQKENI. The CDR3 is 16 amino acids. Here the CDR3 reads CASSPRLAGKGDTQYF. The DNA of the CDR3 is TGTGCCAGCTCACCACGACTAGCGGGAAAAGGGGATACGCAGTATTTT.

CDR3 sequence (DNA): TGTGCCATCACGGGACTAGAAGGTAGTGAGCAGTTCTTC. Translated: CAITGLEGSEQFF. The chain employs TRBV10-3 and TRBJ2-1, with 8 bases lining up with TRBD2. V shed 7 bases, J shed 9 bases, and the junction held 8 bases outside the gene matches. The CDR3 consists of 13 residues. The germline CDR1 and CDR2 sequences are ENHRY and SYGVKD.